The 26 T cell receptor beta chains below were found in one sample sequenced in a study of blood T cell repertoires in COVID-19. Assay: immunoSEQ multiplex PCR; the TCRdb copy retains only in-frame clones and omits some. The profile shows fewer than 350,000 clones, approximately 86% of them singletons. The material sequenced was PBMCs or T cells enriched from blood (not recorded which). The receptors shown here come from a woman between 35 and 50 years old with acute COVID-19.

This clone turned up a few times. The chain recombines TRBV5-1 with TRBJ1-1, with 7 bases fitting TRBD1. With 4 bases clipped from V and 0 bases from J, the junction kept 9 bases outside the gene matches. Germline V lookup: CDR1 SGHRS, CDR2 YFSETQ. This CDR3 has 16 amino acids. CDR3: CASSRGTAGMNTEAFF. The CDR3 DNA reads as TGCGCCAGCAGCCGTGGGACAGCTGGAATGAACACTGAAGCTTTCTTT.

The V call is TRBV7-2, the J call TRBJ1-3; possible D gene TRBD1, 6 bases. V lost 5 bases, J lost 4 bases, and 21 bases lay in between. Germline-derived CDR1 and CDR2 are SGHTA and FQGNSA. The CDR3 totals 17 residues. The DNA for the CDR3 is TGTGCCAGCAGCCCAGAGGACAGTCGGTTCGCGGGAAACACCATATATTTT. Its protein product is CASSPEDSRFAGNTIYF.

The chain couples TRBV18 to TRBJ2-7; 8 bases map to TRBD1. Per germline, CDR1 KGHSH and CDR2 LQKENI. Trimming at V came to 5 bases and at J to 6 bases, leaving 3 bases not matched to a gene. This CDR3 is 12 amino acids long. The CDR3 bases are TGTGCCAGCTCATTTGACAGGGGCGAGCAGTACTTC. This gives the protein CASSFDRGEQYF.

This chain connects TRBV19 to TRBJ2-7; TRBD2 might be the D (6 bases). The V end lost 3 bases, the J end lost 3 bases, and 12 bases lay between the germline ends. The CDR3 has 14 amino acids. CDR1 is LNHDA and CDR2 is SQIVND in the germline V gene (reference sequence). CDR3 in DNA: TGTGCCAGTAGTATGACGGGGGTGGACTACGAGCAGTACTTC. This codes for CASSMTGVDYEQYF. The whole variable domain, filled in from reference TRBV19 and TRBJ2-7, reads DGGITQSPKYLFRKEGQNVTLSCEQNLNHDAMYWYRQDPGQGLRLIYYSQIVNDFQKGDIAEGYSVSREKKESFPLTVTSAQKNPTAFYLCASSMTGVDYEQYFGPGTRLTVT.

The CDR3 reads CSAGTSGNTGELFF. CDR3 in DNA: TGCAGCGCTGGGACTAGCGGGAACACCGGGGAGCTGTTTTTT. The V call is TRBV29-1, the J call TRBJ2-2; 11 bases align to TRBD2. Unmatched junction bases numbered 2, after V lost 7 bases and J lost 1 base. This CDR3 comprises 14 residues. Germline assignment: CDR1 SQVTM and CDR2 ANQGSEA.

This clone showed up just once. This chain joins TRBV7-2 and TRBJ2-1; the D gene is possibly TRBD1 (6 bases). CDR3 size: 15 residues. Germline CDR1 and CDR2: SGHTA and FQGNSA. V lost 3 bases and J lost 4, with 13 bases in between. The DNA for the CDR3 is TGTGCCAGCAGCTTGGATAGGGGACATTACAATGAGCAGTTCTTC. Its protein is CASSLDRGHYNEQFF.

The J gene is TRBJ2-1, the V gene TRBV20-1; TRBD2 is a possible D gene (5 bases). V was cut by 6 bases and J by 7 bases, with 10 bases left in between. The CDR3 has 11 amino acids. The V gene's germline CDR1 is DFQATT and CDR2 SNEGSKA (reference sequence). The CDR3 DNA reads as TGCAGTGCGTATACTAGGAATGAGCAGTTCTTC. Its protein product is CSAYTRNEQFF.

The chain links TRBV7-2 to TRBJ2-1; D not resolved. Germline V gene data show CDR1 as SGHTA and CDR2 as FQGNSA. There are 16 residues in the CDR3. V was cut by 1 base and J by 0 bases, with 10 bases left in between. CDR3 loop: CASSLVGTSSYNEQFF. Written as DNA, the CDR3 is TGTGCCAGCAGCTTAGTTGGCACAAGCTCCTACAATGAGCAGTTCTTC. The complete variable domain, with remaining parts taken from reference TRBV7-2 and TRBJ2-1, reads GAGVSQSPSNKVTEKGKDVELRCDPISGHTALYWYRQSLGQGLEFLIYFQGNSAPDKSGLPSDRFSAERTGGSVSTLTIQRTQQEDSAVYLCASSLVGTSSYNEQFFGPGTRLTVL.

This chain uses TRBV13 with TRBJ2-6; D gene ambiguous. V was cut by 5 bases and J by 4 bases, with 12 bases left in between. The CDR3 consists of 15 residues. Germline CDR1 is PRHDT and CDR2 is FYEKMQ (reference sequence). DNA for the CDR3: TGTGCCAGCAGCGGGTCGGGTTCGGGGGCCAACGTCCTGACTTTC. This sequence encodes CASSGSGSGANVLTF.

The V call is TRBV4-1, the J call TRBJ2-1, with 7 bases identical to TRBD2. The germline V gene has CDR1 MGHRA and CDR2 YSYEKL. CDR3 length: 16 residues. J was trimmed by 5 bases and V by 3 bases; bases with no gene match: 10. CDR3 in amino acids: CASSQGLGGGNNEQFF. The CDR3 bases are TGCGCCAGCAGCCAGGGTCTGGGGGGGGGAAACAATGAGCAGTTCTTC.

This chain connects TRBV3-1 (or the pseudogene TRBV3-2) to TRBJ1-1; no firm D call. The germline CDR1 and CDR2 sequences are LGHDT and YNNKEL (reference sequence). The CDR3 has 13 amino acids. Trimming took off 6 bases at V and 0 bases at J, with 8 bases between the two ends. CDR3 DNA: TGTGCCAGCAGGCTAAAAATGAACACTGAAGCTTTCTTT. It specifies CASRLKMNTEAFF.

This rearrangement joins TRBV6-4 to TRBJ1-1, with 7 bases aligning to TRBD1. Looked up from germline, CDR1 is MRHNA and CDR2 is SNTAGT. The junction had 9 bases not matched to a gene; V was cut back by 8 bases and J by 6 bases. CDR3 size: 13 residues. The CDR3 bases are TGTGCCAGCTTCGAGACAGGGTGTCCTGAAGCTTTCTTT. Translated: CASFETGCPEAFF.

Of note for this clone: Other DNA sequences in the sample encode the same CDR3. V is TRBV27 and J is TRBJ1-2; 7 bases line up with TRBD1. Germline V lookup: CDR1 MNHEY, CDR2 SMNVEV (reference sequence). The V and J ends lost 3 bases and 2 bases, in that order; junction bases with no gene match: 3. The CDR3 totals 14 residues. The CDR3 sequence: CASSLGRGNYGYTF. As DNA, the CDR3 is TGTGCCAGCAGTTTGGGCAGGGGGAACTATGGCTACACCTTC.

V and J are TRBV27 and TRBJ2-3, with D possibly matching TRBD2 (7 bases). Germline V CDR1 and CDR2: MNHEY, SMNVEV (reference sequence). Trimming removed 2 bases from V and 5 bases from J, with 20 bases in between. CDR3 length equals 17 residues. As DNA, the CDR3 is TGTGCCAGCAGTTTAATGTGGGGGGGCCTGGGTAGAGATACGCAGTATTTT. Translating gives CASSLMWGGLGRDTQYF.

This chain uses TRBV18 with TRBJ2-5; maybe TRBD1 (5 bases). Germline V CDR1 and CDR2: KGHSH, LQKENI. This CDR3 is 16 amino acids long. V was shortened by 1 base and J by 5 bases, with 17 bases between the two germline ends. The CDR3, as DNA: TGTGCCAGCTCACCACGGTCCCCAGCAGGGCGGGAGACCCAGTACTTC. This sequence encodes CASSPRSPAGRETQYF.

This chain joins TRBV5-1 and TRBJ1-3, with a weak D call TRBD1 (5 bases). CDR1 is SGHRS and CDR2 is YFSETQ in the germline V gene. Trimming removed 0 bases at V and 0 bases at J, with 13 bases between. There are 17 residues in the CDR3. CDR3 region: CASSLEGSSFSGNTIYF. For the CDR3, the DNA is TGCGCCAGCAGCTTGGAGGGGTCAAGTTTCTCTGGAAACACCATATATTTT. The full variable domain, rest sourced from reference TRBV5-1 and TRBJ1-3, is KAGVTQTPRYLIKTRGQQVTLSCSPISGHRSVSWYQQTPGQGLQFLFEYFSETQRNKGNFPGRFSGRQFSNSRSEMNVSTLELGDSALYLCASSLEGSSFSGNTIYFGEGSWLTVV.

In DNA, the CDR3 is TGTGCCAGCAGTAAGGGCACAGGGGGTGGGGATCAGCCCCAGCATTTT. Translation: CASSKGTGGGDQPQHF. The chain combines TRBV5-8 with TRBJ1-5, with TRBD1 matching over 8 bases. Germline values: CDR1 SGHTS, CDR2 YDEGEE. This CDR3 has 16 amino acids. The J segment lost 5 bases and the V segment lost 5 bases, leaving 12 bases of the junction unmatched.

The chain combines TRBV5-1 with TRBJ2-3; TRBD1 agrees at 7 bases. J gave up 2 bases and V 2 bases, and 5 bases lay outside the gene matches. CDR3 size: 15 residues. Germline V lookup: CDR1 SGHRS, CDR2 YFSETQ. CDR3: CASSFKQGYTDTQYF. The CDR3 DNA is TGCGCCAGCAGCTTTAAACAGGGGTACACAGATACGCAGTATTTT.

This clone appeared once. This chain uses TRBV19 with TRBJ1-2; D gene ambiguous. The CDR3 spans 13 residues. Per germline, CDR1 LNHDA and CDR2 SQIVND (reference sequence). The germline V and J ends were trimmed by 5 bases and 2 bases, with 9 bases remaining between them. Here the CDR3 DNA reads TGTGCCAGTAGTCATCAGGCCAACTATGGCTACACCTTC. Residues: CASSHQANYGYTF.

The rearrangement joins TRBV9 to TRBJ1-3; 9 bases match TRBD1. V lost 0 bases to trimming and J lost 0 bases; unmatched junction nucleotides: 4. The CDR3 spans 17 residues. The V gene's germline CDR1 is SGDLS and CDR2 YYNGEE. CDR3 region: CASSVAGDRDSGNTIYF. The CDR3 coding sequence is TGTGCCAGCAGCGTAGCTGGGGACAGGGACTCTGGAAACACCATATATTTT.

The CDR3 reads CASSSGLANTEAFF. Here the CDR3 DNA reads TGTGCCAGTAGTTCAGGGTTGGCGAACACTGAAGCTTTCTTT. V gene TRBV19 combines with J gene TRBJ1-1, with TRBD1 as a possible D gene (5 bases). The CDR3 loop spans 14 amino acids. V lost 5 bases and J lost 1, with 11 bases in between. Germline CDR1 is LNHDA and CDR2 is SQIVND (reference sequence).

The gene calls are TRBV18 and TRBJ1-6; no firm D call. This CDR3 is 15 amino acids long. Deletions cut 4 bases from V and 8 bases from J, with 15 bases between. CDR1 and CDR2 from the germline V gene are KGHSH and LQKENI. CDR3 residues: CASSLRHGVDSPLHF. CDR3 sequence (DNA): TGTGCCAGCTCACTTAGACACGGTGTGGATTCACCCCTCCACTTT.

This clone showed up just a few times. This chain uses TRBV4-3 with TRBJ1-2, with D tentatively TRBD1 (6 bases). CDR1 LGHNA and CDR2 YSLEER come from the germline V gene. Between the trimmed V and J ends, which lost 2 bases and 2 bases, there was a span of 12 bases. CDR3 size: 15 residues. The CDR3 DNA follows: TGCGCCAGCAGCCAAATCTACAGGGAGAACTATGGCTACACCTTC. As protein: CASSQIYRENYGYTF.

The chain carries TRBV4-1 and TRBJ2-2, with 12 bases that match TRBD2. The CDR3 is made up of 17 amino acids. V was pared by 3 bases and J by 7 bases, with 9 bases of the junction left unmatched. Germline V lookup: CDR1 MGHRA, CDR2 YSYEKL. This CDR3 is CASSQSSGRAQFGELFF. CDR3 nucleotides: TGCGCCAGCAGCCAGTCTAGCGGGAGGGCTCAATTCGGGGAGCTGTTTTTT.

Relative to its sample, this clone is medium-sized. V is TRBV9 and J is TRBJ1-1, with TRBD1 matching over 10 bases. Germline CDR1 SGDLS, CDR2 YYNGEE. CDR3 size: 12 residues. The V segment lost 4 bases and the J segment 11 bases; nucleotides outside the gene matches: 5. The CDR3 DNA is TGTGCCAGCAGCACGACAGGGGGCTTGGCTTTCTTT. The encoded protein is CASSTTGGLAFF.

V gene TRBV5-1 combines with J gene TRBJ1-2; no reliable D call. Germline CDR1 reads SGHRS; CDR2 reads YFSETQ. V was cut by 4 bases and J by 3 bases, with 13 bases left in between. This CDR3 spans 14 amino acids. The CDR3 DNA sequence: TGCGCCAGCAGCCCCGGTAGGGAGTACTATGGCTACACCTTC. Its protein product is CASSPGREYYGYTF.